Detailed here is one T cell receptor beta chain. This clonotype came up many times. Its antigen remains undetermined. No much larger clonotype is one base removed from it; base qualities were not supplied. All donors were healthy Caucasians. Miltenyi CD45RO+ enrichment and human naive T-cell isolation kits were used to isolate memory (CD45RO+) and naive T cells from PBMC. The data are from a study of identical twins (dated by TCRdb to 2016 to 2017). Background for the entire study: To test whether fetal clonotypes persist, this study deep-sequenced TCR alpha and beta repertoires from monozygotic twins, from unrelated adults of various ages, and from cord blood. To rule out contamination, the twin experiments were replicated at different times with different library preparation protocols.

The library came from 5' RACE. Sequenced using an Illumina HiSeq 2000. Template switching introduced a universal primer binding site; the final cDNA contained a unique molecular identifier, enabling accurate counting of TCR cDNA molecules. Specific primers in the conserved constant-segment region were used to synthesize first-strand cDNA for TCR alpha and beta chains. To control for contamination, each cDNA library was double barcoded with a SMART-Mk sample barcode plus Illumina barcodes. TruSeq adapter sequences and Illumina sample barcodes were added in two successive PCR steps. TCR alpha and beta cDNA libraries were sequenced on the Illumina HiSeq platform with custom primers. In the authors' own workflow: MiGEC was used to process raw reads and extract unique molecular identifiers, and MiXCR was used to find CDR3 positions. Recombination models were inferred per individual with the repgenHMM and IGoR tools using an EM algorithm. Shared clonotype analysis was performed with the tcR package in R, normalizing sharing by the product of cloneset sizes. Out-of-frame nonproductive sequences were analyzed to study raw recombination free of thymic and clonal selection effects. The raw public reads went through TCRdb reprocessing: fastp at Q25, MiXCR clone calling, in-frame beta chains kept. Records with the same CDR3 protein are collapsed into one entry carrying the most frequent genes and DNA. The V and J calls and clone size are TCRdb's, not the authors'. The sample contains 120,000 to 150,000 distinct CDR3 sequences, around 3.4% of them found a single time. The ten largest clones take up around 8.1% of the sample.

The germline V gene supplies CDR1 SGHNT and CDR2 YENEEA. V loses 5 bases of germline sequence and J loses 0 bases, and the interval between the two ends is 15 bases. The CDR3, from cysteine to phenylalanine, totals 16 residues. Kept here is only the CDR3 DNA, which spans 48 bases and is read in frame from base 1. What the study reported, not specific to this receptor: Compared with coincidental sharing between unrelated individuals, out-of-frame TCR alpha sequences shared between twins had an excess of sequences with low generation probability. Fewer insertions were carried by abundant cord blood beta clonotypes, a similar but weaker trend appeared in young adult naive repertoires, and no such trend appeared in memory repertoires. Because the same donors could not be followed over many years, the conclusions depended on cross-sectional statistical analysis. In monozygotic twins, out-of-frame TCR alpha sharing was systematically underestimated by recombination models, although the models agreed with sharing between unrelated individuals. Zero-insertion analyses could be partly confounded by invariant T cells such as MAIT and iNKT, though diverse VJ usage argued against such confounding for most clonotypes. In beta out-of-frame sequences, excess twin sharing was weaker, because having fewer shared sequences lowered the signal-to-noise ratio.

The clonotype comes from a man between 18 and 29 years old in good health. Specimen: memory T cells sorted from blood. This specimen's cell subset or site label, per the study, means: CD45RO+ enriched T cells. This sequence uses TRBV11-3 and TRBJ2-3, and perhaps TRBD1 as D gene, on 6 matching bases. In nucleotides, the sequence is TGTGCCAGCAGCCCCTGGACAGACCCTAGCACAGATACGCAGTATTTT. Its translation reads: CASSPWTDPSTDTQYF.